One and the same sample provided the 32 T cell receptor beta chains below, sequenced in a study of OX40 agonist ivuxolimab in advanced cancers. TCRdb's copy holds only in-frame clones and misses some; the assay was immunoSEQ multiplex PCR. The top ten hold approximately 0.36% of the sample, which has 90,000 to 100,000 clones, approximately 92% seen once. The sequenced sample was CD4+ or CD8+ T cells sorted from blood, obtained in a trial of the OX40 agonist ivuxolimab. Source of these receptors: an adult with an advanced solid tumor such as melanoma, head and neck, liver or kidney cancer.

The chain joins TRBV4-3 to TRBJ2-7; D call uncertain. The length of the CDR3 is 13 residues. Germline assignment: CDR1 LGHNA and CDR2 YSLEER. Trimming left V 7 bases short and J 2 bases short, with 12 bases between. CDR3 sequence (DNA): TGCGCCAGCAACCGAAGGACCACCTACGAGCAGTACTTC. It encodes CASNRRTTYEQYF.

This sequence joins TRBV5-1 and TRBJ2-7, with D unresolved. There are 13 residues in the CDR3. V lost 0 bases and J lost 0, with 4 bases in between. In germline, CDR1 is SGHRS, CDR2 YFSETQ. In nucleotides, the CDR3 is TGCGCCAGCAGCTTGGGATACTCCTACGAGCAGTACTTC. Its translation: CASSLGYSYEQYF.

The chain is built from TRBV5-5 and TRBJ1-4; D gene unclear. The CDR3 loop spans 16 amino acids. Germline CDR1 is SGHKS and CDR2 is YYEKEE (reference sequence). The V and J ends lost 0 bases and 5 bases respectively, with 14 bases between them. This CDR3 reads CASSLGYLYENEKLFF. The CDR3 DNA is TGTGCCAGCAGCTTGGGATATCTGTACGAGAATGAAAAACTGTTTTTT. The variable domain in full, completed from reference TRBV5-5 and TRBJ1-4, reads DAGVTQSPTHLIKTRGQQVTLRCSPISGHKSVSWYQQVLGQGPQFIFQYYEKEERGRGNFPDRFSARQFPNYSSELNVNALLLGDSALYLCASSLGYLYENEKLFFGSGTQLSVL.

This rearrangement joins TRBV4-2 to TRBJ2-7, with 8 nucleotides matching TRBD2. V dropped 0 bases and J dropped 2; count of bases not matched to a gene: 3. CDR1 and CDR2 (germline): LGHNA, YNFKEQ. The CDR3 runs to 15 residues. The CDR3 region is CASSQEWRGAYEQYF. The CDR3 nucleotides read TGTGCCAGCAGCCAAGAGTGGCGGGGGGCCTACGAGCAGTACTTC.

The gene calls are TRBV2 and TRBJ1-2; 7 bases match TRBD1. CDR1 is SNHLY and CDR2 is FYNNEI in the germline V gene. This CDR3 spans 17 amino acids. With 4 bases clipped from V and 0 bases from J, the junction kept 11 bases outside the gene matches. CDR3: CASSGQGRFNPNYGYTF. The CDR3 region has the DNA TGTGCCAGCAGTGGACAGGGTCGATTTAATCCTAACTATGGCTACACCTTC.

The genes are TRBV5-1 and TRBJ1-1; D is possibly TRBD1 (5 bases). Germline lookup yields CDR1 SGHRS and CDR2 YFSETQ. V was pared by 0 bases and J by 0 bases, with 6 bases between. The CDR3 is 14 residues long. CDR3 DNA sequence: TGCGCCAGCAGCTTGGAACAGGTGAACACTGAAGCTTTCTTT. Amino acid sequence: CASSLEQVNTEAFF.

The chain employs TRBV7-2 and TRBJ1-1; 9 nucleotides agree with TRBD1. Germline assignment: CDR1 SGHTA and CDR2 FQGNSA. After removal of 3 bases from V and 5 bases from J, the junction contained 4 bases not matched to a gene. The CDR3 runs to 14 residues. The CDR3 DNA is TGTGCCAGCAGCTTCTCGGGACAGGGAACTGAAGCTTTCTTT. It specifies CASSFSGQGTEAFF. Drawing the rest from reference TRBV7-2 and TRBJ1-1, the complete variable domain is GAGVSQSPSNKVTEKGKDVELRCDPISGHTALYWYRQSLGQGLEFLIYFQGNSAPDKSGLPSDRFSAERTGGSVSTLTIQRTQQEDSAVYLCASSFSGQGTEAFFGQGTRLTVV.

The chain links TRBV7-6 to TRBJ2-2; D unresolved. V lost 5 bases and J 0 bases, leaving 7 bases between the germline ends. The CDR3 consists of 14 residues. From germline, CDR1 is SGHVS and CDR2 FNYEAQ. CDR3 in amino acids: CASSNPSNTGELFF. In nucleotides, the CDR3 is TGTGCCAGCAGCAATCCTTCGAACACCGGGGAGCTGTTTTTT.

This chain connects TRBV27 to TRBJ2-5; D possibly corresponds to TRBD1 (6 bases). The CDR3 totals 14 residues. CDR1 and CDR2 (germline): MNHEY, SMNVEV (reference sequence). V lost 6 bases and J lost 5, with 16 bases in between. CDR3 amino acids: CASSRQVEGETQYF. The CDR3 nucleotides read TGTGCCAGCAGCCGACAGGTCGAGGGGGAGACCCAGTACTTC.

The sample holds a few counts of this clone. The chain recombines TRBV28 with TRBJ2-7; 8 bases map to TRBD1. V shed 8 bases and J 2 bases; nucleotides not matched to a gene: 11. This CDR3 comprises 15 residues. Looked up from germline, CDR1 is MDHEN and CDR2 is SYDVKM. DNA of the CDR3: TGTGCCAGCGGCGCAGGGGGCCGCAATACCTACGAGCAGTACTTC. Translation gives CASGAGGRNTYEQYF.

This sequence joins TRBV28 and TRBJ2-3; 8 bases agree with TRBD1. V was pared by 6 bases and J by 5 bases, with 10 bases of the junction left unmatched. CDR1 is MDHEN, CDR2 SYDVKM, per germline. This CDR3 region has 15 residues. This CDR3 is CASSDPTGVQDTQYF. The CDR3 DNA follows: TGTGCCAGCAGCGACCCGACAGGGGTACAAGATACGCAGTATTTT.

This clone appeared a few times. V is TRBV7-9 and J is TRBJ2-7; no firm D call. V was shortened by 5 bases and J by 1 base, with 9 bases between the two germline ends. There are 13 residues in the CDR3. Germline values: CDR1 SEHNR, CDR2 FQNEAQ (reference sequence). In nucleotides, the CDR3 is TGTGCCAGCAGCCTGAAATCGTCCTACGAGCAGTACTTC. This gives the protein CASSLKSSYEQYF.

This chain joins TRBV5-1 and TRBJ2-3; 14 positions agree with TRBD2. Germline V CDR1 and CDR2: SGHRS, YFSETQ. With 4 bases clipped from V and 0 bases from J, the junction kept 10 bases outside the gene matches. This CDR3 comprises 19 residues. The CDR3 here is CASSPTTSGRAESTDTQYF. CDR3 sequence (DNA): TGCGCCAGCAGCCCAACGACTAGCGGGAGGGCCGAAAGCACAGATACGCAGTATTTT.

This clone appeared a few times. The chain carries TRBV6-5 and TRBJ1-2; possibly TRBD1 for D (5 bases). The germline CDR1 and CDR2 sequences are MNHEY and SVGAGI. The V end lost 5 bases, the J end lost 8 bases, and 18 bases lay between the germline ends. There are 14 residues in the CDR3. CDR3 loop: CASSSPQGSGGYTF. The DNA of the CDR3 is TGTGCCAGCAGTAGCCCGCAGGGCTCGGGAGGCTACACCTTC.

CDR3 in DNA: TGTGCCAGCAACGCCCAGGGGAACTATGGCTACACCTTC. Translated: CASNAQGNYGYTF. The rearrangement links TRBV7-9 to TRBJ1-2; maybe TRBD1 (6 bases). The germline V gene encodes CDR1 SEHNR and CDR2 FQNEAQ (reference sequence). The CDR3 sequence is 13 residues long. The germline V and J ends were trimmed by 7 bases and 2 bases, with 11 bases remaining between them. The whole variable domain, remainder taken from reference TRBV7-9 and TRBJ1-2, is DTGVSQNPRHKITKRGQNVTFRCDPISEHNRLYWYRQTLGQGPEFLTYFQNEAQLEKSRLLSDRFSAERPKGSFSTLEIQRTEQGDSAMYLCASNAQGNYGYTFGSGTRLTVV.

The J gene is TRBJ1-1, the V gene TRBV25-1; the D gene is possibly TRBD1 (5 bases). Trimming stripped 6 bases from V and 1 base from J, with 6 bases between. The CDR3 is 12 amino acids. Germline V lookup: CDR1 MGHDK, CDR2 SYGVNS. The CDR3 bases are TGTGCCAGCAGCAGGGAGAACACTGAAGCTTTCTTT. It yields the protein CASSRENTEAFF.

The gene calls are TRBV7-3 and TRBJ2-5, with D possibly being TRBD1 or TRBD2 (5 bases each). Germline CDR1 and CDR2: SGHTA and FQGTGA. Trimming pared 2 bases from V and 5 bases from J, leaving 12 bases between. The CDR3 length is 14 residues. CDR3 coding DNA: TGTGCCAGCAGCTTAGTTGGGGGATTGGAGACCCAGTACTTC. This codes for CASSLVGGLETQYF.

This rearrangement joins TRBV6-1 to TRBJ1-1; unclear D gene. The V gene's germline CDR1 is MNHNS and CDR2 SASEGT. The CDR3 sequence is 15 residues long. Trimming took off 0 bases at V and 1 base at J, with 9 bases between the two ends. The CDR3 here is CASSEAKQPNTEAFF. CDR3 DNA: TGTGCCAGCAGTGAAGCTAAACAGCCGAACACTGAAGCTTTCTTT.

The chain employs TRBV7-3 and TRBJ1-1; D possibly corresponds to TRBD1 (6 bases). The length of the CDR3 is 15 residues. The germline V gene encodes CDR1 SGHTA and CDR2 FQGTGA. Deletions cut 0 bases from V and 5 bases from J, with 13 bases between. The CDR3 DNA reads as TGTGCCAGCAGCTTAACGGCAGGGAGGGGGACTGAAGCTTTCTTT. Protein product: CASSLTAGRGTEAFF.

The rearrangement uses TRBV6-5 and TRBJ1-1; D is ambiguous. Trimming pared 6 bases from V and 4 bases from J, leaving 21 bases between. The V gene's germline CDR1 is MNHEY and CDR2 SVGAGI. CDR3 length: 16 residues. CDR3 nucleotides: TGTGCCAGCAGATACGCCTCGGGCCGGTCGGTCACTGAAGCTTTCTTT. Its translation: CASRYASGRSVTEAFF.

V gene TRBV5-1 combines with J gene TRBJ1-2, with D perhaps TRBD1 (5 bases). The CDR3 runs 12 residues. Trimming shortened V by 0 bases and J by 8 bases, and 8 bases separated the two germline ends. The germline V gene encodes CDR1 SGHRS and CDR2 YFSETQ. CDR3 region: CASSLERGGYTF. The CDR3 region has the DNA TGCGCCAGCAGCTTGGAGAGGGGCGGCTACACCTTC.

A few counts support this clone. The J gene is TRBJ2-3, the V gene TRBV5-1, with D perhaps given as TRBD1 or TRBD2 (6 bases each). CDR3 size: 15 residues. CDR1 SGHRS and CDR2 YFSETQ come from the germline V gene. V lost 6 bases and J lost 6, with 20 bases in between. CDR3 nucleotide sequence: TGCGCCAGCAAGGAGGGGCCCTTGGGGGCGGATACGCAGTATTTT. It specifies CASKEGPLGADTQYF. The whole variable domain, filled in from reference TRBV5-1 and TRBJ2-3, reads KAGVTQTPRYLIKTRGQQVTLSCSPISGHRSVSWYQQTPGQGLQFLFEYFSETQRNKGNFPGRFSGRQFSNSRSEMNVSTLELGDSALYLCASKEGPLGADTQYFGPGTRLTVL.

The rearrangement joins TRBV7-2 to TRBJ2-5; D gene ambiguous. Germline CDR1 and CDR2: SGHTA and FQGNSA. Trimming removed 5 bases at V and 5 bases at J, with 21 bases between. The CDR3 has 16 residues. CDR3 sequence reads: CASSPSIRTSRETQYF. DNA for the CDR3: TGTGCCAGCAGCCCATCCATCAGGACGTCTCGGGAGACCCAGTACTTC.

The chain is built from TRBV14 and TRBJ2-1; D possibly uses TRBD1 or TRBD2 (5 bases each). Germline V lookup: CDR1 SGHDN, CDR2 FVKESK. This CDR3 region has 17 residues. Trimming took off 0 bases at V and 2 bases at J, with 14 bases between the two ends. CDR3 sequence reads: CASSQETGTFTYNEQFF. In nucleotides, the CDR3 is TGTGCCAGCAGCCAAGAGACCGGGACCTTCACCTACAATGAGCAGTTCTTC.

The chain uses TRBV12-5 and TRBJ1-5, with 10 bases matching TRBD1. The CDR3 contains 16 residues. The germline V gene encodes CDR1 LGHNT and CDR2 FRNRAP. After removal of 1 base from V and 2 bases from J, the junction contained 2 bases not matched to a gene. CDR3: CASGLGGTGGNQPQHF. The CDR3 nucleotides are TGTGCTAGTGGTTTGGGCGGGACAGGGGGCAATCAGCCCCAGCATTTT.

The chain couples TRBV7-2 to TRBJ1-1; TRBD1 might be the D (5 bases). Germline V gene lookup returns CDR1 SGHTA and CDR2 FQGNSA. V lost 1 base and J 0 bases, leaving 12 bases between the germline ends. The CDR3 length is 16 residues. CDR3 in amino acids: CASSLDWGGVNTEAFF. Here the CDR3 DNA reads TGTGCCAGCAGCTTAGATTGGGGAGGGGTGAACACTGAAGCTTTCTTT.

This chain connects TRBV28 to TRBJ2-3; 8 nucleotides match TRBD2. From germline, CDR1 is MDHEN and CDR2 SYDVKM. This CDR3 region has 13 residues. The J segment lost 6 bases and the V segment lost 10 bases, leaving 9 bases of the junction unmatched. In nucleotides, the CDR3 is TGTGCCACCGGACTAGCCCATTCGGATACGCAGTATTTT. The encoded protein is CATGLAHSDTQYF.

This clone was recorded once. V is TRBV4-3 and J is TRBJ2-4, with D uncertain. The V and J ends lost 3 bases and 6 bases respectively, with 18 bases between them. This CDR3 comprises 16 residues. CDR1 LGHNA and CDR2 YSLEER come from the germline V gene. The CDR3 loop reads CASSHGVDSTRNIQYF. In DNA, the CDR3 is TGCGCCAGCAGCCATGGAGTTGATTCAACCAGAAACATTCAGTACTTC.

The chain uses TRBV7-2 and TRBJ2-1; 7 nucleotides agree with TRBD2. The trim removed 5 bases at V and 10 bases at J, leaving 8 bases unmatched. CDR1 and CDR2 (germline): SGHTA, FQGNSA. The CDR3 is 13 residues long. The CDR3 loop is CASSPTGGLEQFF. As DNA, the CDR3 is TGTGCCAGCAGCCCGACGGGGGGACTGGAGCAGTTCTTC.

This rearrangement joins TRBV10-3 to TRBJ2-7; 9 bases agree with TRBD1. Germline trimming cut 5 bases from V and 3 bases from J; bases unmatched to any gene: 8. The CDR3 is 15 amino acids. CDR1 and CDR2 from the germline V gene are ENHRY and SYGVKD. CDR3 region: CAISPELDRGYEQYF. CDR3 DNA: TGTGCCATCAGTCCCGAACTGGACAGGGGCTACGAGCAGTACTTC.

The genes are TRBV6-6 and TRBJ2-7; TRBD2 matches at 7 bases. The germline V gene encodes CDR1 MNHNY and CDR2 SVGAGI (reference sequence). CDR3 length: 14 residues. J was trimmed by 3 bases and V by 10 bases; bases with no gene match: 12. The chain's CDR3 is CAIAPGGSYYEQYF. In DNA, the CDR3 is TGTGCCATCGCCCCCGGCGGGAGCTACTACGAGCAGTACTTC.

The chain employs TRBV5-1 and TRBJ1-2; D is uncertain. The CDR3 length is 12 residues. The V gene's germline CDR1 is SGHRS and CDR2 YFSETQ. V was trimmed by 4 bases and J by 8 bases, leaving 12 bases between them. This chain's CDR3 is CASSEDMRGYTF. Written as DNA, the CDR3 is TGCGCCAGCAGCGAGGATATGCGGGGCTACACCTTC.